This TCR beta chain originates from a study of cytomegalovirus exposure and HLA in healthy donors. Findings of the study overall: Presence/absence analysis assumed near-uniform sequencing depth across donors. Follow-up analysis found HLA locus-dependent TCR association rates, highest for DRB1 and lowest for HLA-C. Investigators reported approximately 170 TCR beta chains as tied to cytomegalovirus.

Germline values: CDR1 MRHNA, CDR2 SNTAGT. Trimming cost V 6 bases and J 6 bases; bases outside gene matches: 5. The CDR3 is made up of 15 amino acids. With 60 Vbeta and 13 Jbeta primers, the PCR was carried out. Profiled with immunoSEQ multiplex PCR; TCRdb holds only in-frame clones, not every one. The sample yields about 120,000 clones, roughly 82% seen once. A note on this clone: Antigen: not known.

The genes are TRBV6-4 and TRBJ2-2; 12 bases fit TRBD1. The sample taken for sequencing was PBMCs. The origin of this receptor is a man younger than 35 in good health and CMV-seropositive. The CDR3 sequence is CASRGTGGASGELFF. CDR3 coding DNA: TGTGCCAGCAGAGGGACAGGGGGCGCGTCCGGGGAGCTGTTTTTT.